Listed below are T cell receptor beta chains from one sample, sequenced in a study of early T cells in non-severe SARS-CoV-2 infection. One entry per CDR3 protein, called by TCRdb with MiXCR from the 5' RACE reads. Of roughly 100,000 distinct CDR3 sequences detected, about an eighth appear once; the ten largest clones hold about 5.7%. Sequencing was carried out using whole blood. Receptors were obtained from an adult who was a healthcare worker with PCR-confirmed SARS-CoV-2 infection or an uninfected control (not recorded which). Each CDR3 is given with its conserved first and last residue. D genes are given only for firm matches. Clone size is not always given. Where it is, it says once, few, many or a class for expanded clones.

TGCGCCAGCAGCCAAGCTACAGGGCTTGGCTACACCTTC CASSQATGLGYTF TRBJ1-2 . . TRBV4-1
TGTGCCAGCAGTCGGACATTCGTATCTGAAGCTTTCTTT CASSRTFVSEAFF TRBJ1-1 few . TRBV6-5
TGTGCCTGGAGTGAGGGTTACAATGAGCAGTTCTTC CAWSEGYNEQFF TRBJ2-1 . . TRBV30
TGTGCCAGCAGTGCGGAGGGAATCGGCGAGCAGTACTTC CASSAEGIGEQYF TRBJ2-7 few . TRBV2
TGCAGCGTTGTCGGGACTAGCGGGAGGGCTGGAGAGCAGTACTTC CSVVGTSGRAGEQYF TRBJ2-7 . TRBD2 TRBV29-1
TGTGCCAGCAGCTTACCGGCAGGGGGCTTGGGGAATGAGCAGTTCTTC CASSLPAGGLGNEQFF TRBJ2-1 . TRBD1 TRBV7-9
TGCAGTGCTCTTAGCGGGAACTCAGATACGCAGTATTTT CSALSGNSDTQYF TRBJ2-3 . TRBD2 TRBV20-1
TGTGCCAGCAGCGTTGCCACGGAGGGAAACACCATATATTTT CASSVATEGNTIYF TRBJ1-3 few . TRBV9
TGCGCCAGCGGACTTCGACTGGAAGAGACCCAGTACTTC CASGLRLEETQYF TRBJ2-5 . . TRBV4-3
TGTGCCAGCAGCGCGGACAGTTTGGGAGCCTTTGAAGCTTTCTTT CASSADSLGAFEAFF TRBJ1-1 . . TRBV9
TGCAGTGCTAGTCCGGGGCCCGCCGAGCAGTACTTC CSASPGPAEQYF TRBJ2-7 . . TRBV20-1
TGCGCCAGCAGCCAAGCGGGGACAGGGGTGGCTGAAGCTTTCTTT CASSQAGTGVAEAFF TRBJ1-1 few TRBD1 TRBV4-1
TGTGCCAGCTTAATTCGGGAGGAGGGCAATCAGCCCCAGCATTTT CASLIREEGNQPQHF TRBJ1-5 many . TRBV6-1
TGCGCCAGCAGCCCGACTAGTGCTTCCTACGAGCAGTACTTC CASSPTSASYEQYF TRBJ2-7 many . TRBV4-1
TGTGCCAGCAGTCTTAAGCCCAGCTCCTGGGCCCTCCACTTT CASSLKPSSWALHF TRBJ1-6 many . TRBV6-5
TGTGCCAGCAGCTCCCGGGACTTTATTTATCACGAGCAGTACTTC CASSSRDFIYHEQYF TRBJ2-7 many . TRBV7-2
TGTGCCAGCAGTTCGAGACAGGGGGGGTCTAACTATGGCTACACCTTC CASSSRQGGSNYGYTF TRBJ1-2 many TRBD1 TRBV27
TGTGCCAGTAGTAGTGAACTAGCGGGAGGTGGAGATACGCAGTATTTT CASSSELAGGGDTQYF TRBJ2-3 . TRBD2 TRBV19
TGCAGTGCTAGAGATCTTTTCAGTCAAGAGACCCAGTACTTC CSARDLFSQETQYF TRBJ2-5 . . TRBV20-1
TGTGCCAGCAGCCCGGCTGGGGCCAACGTCCTGACTTTC CASSPAGANVLTF TRBJ2-6 many . TRBV7-3
TGCAGTGCTAGACCTACCGGGGGGCCCGGCGAGCAGTACTTC CSARPTGGPGEQYF TRBJ2-7 few . TRBV20-1
TGCAGTGCCCTAAGGGAGGGCCCCAATGAGCAGTTCTTC CSALREGPNEQFF TRBJ2-1 . TRBD2 TRBV20-1
TGTGCCAGCAGTTCCCGAGGGCCCCTAGCGGGGAATGAGCAGTTCTTC CASSSRGPLAGNEQFF TRBJ2-1 many TRBD2 TRBV6-6
TGTGCCAGCAGCCCGGGACAGGGGCTCAAGGATGAGCAGTTCTTC CASSPGQGLKDEQFF TRBJ2-1 many TRBD1 TRBV12-3/TRBV12-4
TGTGCCAGCAGCTTAGGGACAGCTAACTATGGCTACACCTTC CASSLGTANYGYTF TRBJ1-2 many . TRBV7-9
TGCAGTGCTAGACCACTGGGGGGGGACAATCAGCCCCAGCATTTT CSARPLGGDNQPQHF TRBJ1-5 many . TRBV20-1
TGTGCCAGCAGTGAGCAGTACAGGGGAAATGGCTACACCTTC CASSEQYRGNGYTF TRBJ1-2 few TRBD1 TRBV6-1
TGTGCCAGCAGTACGGGTGAGCGCTACGAGCAGTACTTC CASSTGERYEQYF TRBJ2-7 many . TRBV7-9
TGTGCCAGCAGCTTGGGAATCGTCCTCTACGAGCAGTACTTC CASSLGIVLYEQYF TRBJ2-7 many . TRBV5-5
TGTGCCAGCAGTCTGACAGGGGGCCTATTAGAAGGCTACACCTTC CASSLTGGLLEGYTF TRBJ1-2 . TRBD1 TRBV5-5
TGTGCCACGGGGACAGTTTCCTACGAGCAGTACTTC CATGTVSYEQYF TRBJ2-7 . TRBD1 TRBV6-6
TGTGCCAGCATCGACAGGACTAGCAATGAGCAGTTCTTC CASIDRTSNEQFF TRBJ2-1 many . TRBV2
TGTGCCATCAGTGCAGGGACGGGGACCCAGTACTTC CAISAGTGTQYF TRBJ2-5 many . TRBV10-3
TGCAGTCCCCGGACTAGCGGGGCCAATTATGAGCAGTTCTTC CSPRTSGANYEQFF TRBJ2-1 . TRBD2 TRBV20-1
TGTGCCAGCAGTGAACCTAGCGGGGGAGTAGCCAAAAACATTCAGTACTTC CASSEPSGGVAKNIQYF TRBJ2-4 many TRBD2 TRBV6-1
TGTGCCACCAGTGATTCCCTATCCTCCACTAGCGGGGGAGGGTTTGAGCAGTTCTTC CATSDSLSSTSGGGFEQFF TRBJ2-1 few TRBD2 TRBV24-1
TGTGCCAGCAGCTTATTTTCAAGCTCTGGAAACACCATATATTTT CASSLFSSSGNTIYF TRBJ1-3 few . TRBV7-9
TGCGCCAGCAGCTCACCTGGGACGAGTGGCTACACCTTC CASSSPGTSGYTF TRBJ1-2 many . TRBV5-1
TGTGCCAGCAGCTTAGAGGTCCCTAGCGGGAGGGCCTTTGAAGATACGCAGTATTTT CASSLEVPSGRAFEDTQYF TRBJ2-3 few TRBD2 TRBV7-9
TGTGCCAGCTCCCCGGGTCAACAGATCTATGGCTACACCTTC CASSPGQQIYGYTF TRBJ1-2 many . TRBV18
TGTGCCAGCAGTGAGGTACCCGGCTCCTACGAGCAGTACTTC CASSEVPGSYEQYF TRBJ2-7 . . TRBV2
TGTACCAGCAGTTCGGCGCTCTACGAGCAGTACTTC CTSSSALYEQYF TRBJ2-7 few . TRBV28
TGCAGTGCTAGAGTAGCCCCTCCGGCGAACACTGAAGCTTTCTTT CSARVAPPANTEAFF TRBJ1-1 few . TRBV20-1
TGTGCCAGCAGTTACGACACGGTGGGTAGCAGTGAGCAGTTCTTC CASSYDTVGSSEQFF TRBJ2-1 few . TRBV6-5
TGTGCCAGCATCTCCGCCGACCCGGGACACAGGTACCTTGAAGCTTTCTTT CASISADPGHRYLEAFF TRBJ1-1 . . TRBV12-3/TRBV12-4
TGCGCCAGCAGCCTAAACAGGGGGGGCTACGAGCAGTACTTC CASSLNRGGYEQYF TRBJ2-7 . . TRBV4-1
TGTGCCAGCAGCTTTAAACTAGCGGGAGGCGGCGAGCAGTACTTC CASSFKLAGGGEQYF TRBJ2-7 . TRBD2 TRBV7-8
TGTGCCAGTAACAGGGGACCAGCGGACAACTATGGCTACACCTTC CASNRGPADNYGYTF TRBJ1-2 few TRBD1 TRBV6-5
TGTGCCAGCAGTGAAGAAGGTTATGAGCAGTTCTTC CASSEEGYEQFF TRBJ2-1 few . TRBV6-1
TGTGCCAGCAGCCCTATTGAGACTACCATTTATGGGGGGACCCAGTACTTC CASSPIETTIYGGTQYF TRBJ2-5 . . TRBV7-2
TGTGCCAGCAGCTTAGGGACTAGCGGGCGAGAGACCCAGTACTTC CASSLGTSGRETQYF TRBJ2-5 . TRBD2 TRBV11-2
TGTGCCACAACACAGGCGGGGGACTCTGGGGCCAACGTCCTGACTTTC CATTQAGDSGANVLTF TRBJ2-6 many TRBD2 TRBV19
TGCAGTGCTAGAGATCAAATGACCACTGGGGCCAACGTCCTGACTTTC CSARDQMTTGANVLTF TRBJ2-6 . . TRBV20-1
TGTGCCTCCGCGGACAGGGGGTCACCCCTCCACTTT CASADRGSPLHF TRBJ1-6 few TRBD1 TRBV15
TGTGCCAGCAGCTTAGTGCGCGGACGGGGGGAGGAGACCCAGTACTTC CASSLVRGRGEETQYF TRBJ2-5 few TRBD2 TRBV7-9
TGTGCCAGCAGCATAACCTCCGGGACTAGGGTCGACGAGCAGTACTTC CASSITSGTRVDEQYF TRBJ2-7 few TRBD2 TRBV7-2
TGTGCCAGCAGCTTCCGAGTTGGAACTGAAGCTTTCTTT CASSFRVGTEAFF TRBJ1-1 few . TRBV7-9
TGTGCCAGCAGGACTCCGAGGACAGGGAACGATACGCAGTATTTT CASRTPRTGNDTQYF TRBJ2-3 . TRBD1 TRBV28
TGCGCCAGCAGCATAGCGGGACGGAGCACAGATACGCAGTATTTT CASSIAGRSTDTQYF TRBJ2-3 few TRBD2 TRBV5-1
TGTGCCAGCAGCTTATCCCTAGCAGATACGCAGTATTTT CASSLSLADTQYF TRBJ2-3 . . TRBV7-8